These 27 T cell receptor beta chains were sequenced from one sample in a study of blood T cell repertoires in COVID-19. The method was immunoSEQ multiplex PCR; TCRdb's version includes in-frame clones alone and lacks a portion of them. Here the sample spans a few hundred thousand clones, roughly 77% being singletons. Source material: peripheral blood. These receptors originate from a human donor with acute or convalescent COVID-19. The donor label of this sample is uncertain.

V gene TRBV6-5 combines with J gene TRBJ1-1; 8 bases agree with TRBD1. Germline-derived CDR1 and CDR2 are MNHEY and SVGAGI. The J segment lost 5 bases and the V segment lost 0 bases, leaving 8 bases of the junction unmatched. This CDR3 has 16 amino acids. The CDR3 protein is CASSYSRQGAYTEAFF. CDR3 nucleotides: TGTGCCAGCAGTTACTCGAGGCAGGGGGCGTATACTGAAGCTTTCTTT.

This sequence joins TRBV5-1 and TRBJ1-1; D gene unclear. The CDR3 covers 13 residues. CDR1 and CDR2 from the germline V gene are SGHRS and YFSETQ. Trimming stripped 1 base from V and 1 base from J, with 5 bases between. CDR3 sequence (DNA): TGCGCCAGCAGCTTGAGTAGGAACACTGAAGCTTTCTTT. Translating gives CASSLSRNTEAFF.

This clone was observed a single time. V gene TRBV28 combines with J gene TRBJ2-3; no definite D call. Trimming removed 7 bases at V and 2 bases at J, with 7 bases between. CDR1 is MDHEN, CDR2 SYDVKM, per germline. The CDR3 is 12 residues long. The CDR3 protein is CASISATDTQYF. The CDR3 DNA reads TGTGCCAGCATCAGCGCCACAGATACGCAGTATTTT.

The chain has TRBV7-6 and TRBJ2-7, with TRBD2 matching over 11 bases. Germline loops: CDR1 SGHVS, CDR2 FNYEAQ. The CDR3 is 16 residues long. The junction had 9 bases not matched to a gene; V was cut back by 5 bases and J by 3 bases. The CDR3 sequence is CASSPSQLAGVYEQYF. Written as DNA, the CDR3 is TGTGCCAGCAGCCCGAGCCAACTAGCGGGAGTCTACGAGCAGTACTTC.

V gene TRBV12-5 combines with J gene TRBJ2-1; 7 positions agree with TRBD1. The germline V gene has CDR1 LGHNT and CDR2 FRNRAP. V was clipped by 0 bases and J by 15 bases; unmatched bases: 11. The CDR3 runs to 14 residues. This chain's CDR3 is CASGLVRQGMTPFF. The CDR3 DNA follows: TGTGCTAGTGGTTTGGTACGACAGGGCATGACGCCGTTCTTC.

The chain links TRBV11-2 to TRBJ2-5; TRBD2 is a possible D gene (6 bases). With 1 base removed from V and 5 bases from J, the gap between germline ends came to 17 bases. Germline V CDR1 and CDR2: SGHAT, FQNNGV. This CDR3 is built from 16 residues. Here the CDR3 DNA reads TGTGCCAGCAGCTTAGGGGCTGGAGGGACCCTCGAGACCCAGTACTTC. As protein: CASSLGAGGTLETQYF.

The rearrangement uses TRBV19 and TRBJ1-5, with 12 nucleotides matching TRBD1. The CDR3 is 18 residues long. V trimming: 6 bases; J trimming: 5 bases; junction bases outside the gene matches: 14. CDR1 LNHDA and CDR2 SQIVND come from the germline V gene (reference sequence). The CDR3 loop is CASRIPGTGGRLHQPQHF. DNA of the CDR3: TGTGCCAGTAGAATTCCCGGGACAGGGGGCCGGCTCCATCAGCCCCAGCATTTT.

The gene calls are TRBV6-1 and TRBJ1-2; D uncertain. V dropped 0 bases and J dropped 0 bases, with 11 bases sitting between them. The CDR3 spans 16 residues. In germline, CDR1 is MNHNS, CDR2 SASEGT. The CDR3 here is CASSEAWQLANYGYTF. CDR3 bases: TGTGCCAGCAGTGAAGCTTGGCAGCTAGCTAACTATGGCTACACCTTC.

This sequence joins TRBV18 and TRBJ1-4; D not certain. Germline lookup yields CDR1 KGHSH and CDR2 LQKENI. The CDR3 has 14 residues. Trimming stripped 3 bases from V and 5 bases from J, with 10 bases between. The CDR3 sequence: CASSPQKENEKLFF. The CDR3, as DNA: TGTGCCAGCTCACCCCAAAAGGAGAATGAAAAACTGTTTTTT.

The CDR3, as DNA: TGTGCCAGCAGAGAACTAGCGGTCGAATCGGCAGATACGCAGTATTTT. This sequence encodes CASRELAVESADTQYF. The chain recombines TRBV2 with TRBJ2-3; 8 positions match TRBD2. J lost 4 bases, V lost 6 bases, and 12 bases had no gene match. There are 16 residues in the CDR3. The germline gives CDR1 SNHLY, CDR2 FYNNEI. The entire variable domain, with the rest obtained from reference TRBV2 and TRBJ2-3, is as follows: EPEVTQTPSHQVTQMGQEVILRCVPISNHLYFYWYRQILGQKVEFLVSFYNNEISEKSEIFDDQFSVERPDGSNFTLKIRSTKLEDSAMYFCASRELAVESADTQYFGPGTRLTVL.

V is TRBV7-9 and J is TRBJ2-5, with no clear D. Germline assignment: CDR1 SEHNR and CDR2 FQNEAQ (reference sequence). V lost 5 bases and J 5 bases, leaving 18 bases between the germline ends. The CDR3 has 15 amino acids. DNA of the CDR3: TGTGCCAGCAGCCGCCCGGTTGGGCAGGCGGAGACCCAGTACTTC. It is translated as CASSRPVGQAETQYF. The full variable domain, completed using reference TRBV7-9 and TRBJ2-5, is DTGVSQNPRHKITKRGQNVTFRCDPISEHNRLYWYRQTLGQGPEFLTYFQNEAQLEKSRLLSDRFSAERPKGSFSTLEIQRTEQGDSAMYLCASSRPVGQAETQYFGPGTRLLVL.

The J gene is TRBJ1-5, the V gene TRBV4-2; 7 bases agree with TRBD1. Germline V gene data show CDR1 as LGHNA and CDR2 as YNFKEQ. The CDR3 has 16 amino acids. V shed 5 bases and J 6 bases; nucleotides not matched to a gene: 13. CDR3 protein: CASSTTTGRGSQPQHF. CDR3 in DNA: TGTGCCAGCAGCACCACGACAGGGCGGGGTTCTCAGCCCCAGCATTTT.

The chain links TRBV28 to TRBJ2-5, with TRBD2 identical over 7 bases. Germline-derived CDR1 and CDR2 are MDHEN and SYDVKM. CDR3 size: 14 residues. V shed 5 bases and J 5 bases; nucleotides not matched to a gene: 8. CDR3 in amino acids: CASSQGTTHETQYF. In DNA form, the CDR3 reads TGTGCCAGCAGTCAAGGGACTACTCATGAGACCCAGTACTTC. Variable domain in full (rest from reference TRBV28 and TRBJ2-5): DVKVTQSSRYLVKRTGEKVFLECVQDMDHENMFWYRQDPGLGLRLIYFSYDVKMKEKGDIPEGYSVSREKKERFSLILESASTNQTSMYLCASSQGTTHETQYFGPGTRLLVL.

This clone occurred a few times. CDR3 protein: CASSFIRTANDEQYF. As DNA, the CDR3 is TGCGCCAGCAGCTTCATTCGGACAGCCAACGACGAGCAGTACTTC. The chain has TRBV5-1 and TRBJ2-7; TRBD1 might be the D (6 bases). The V gene lost 2 bases and the J gene lost 5 bases, with 17 bases spanning the gap. Per the germline V gene, CDR1 is SGHRS and CDR2 is YFSETQ. This CDR3 contains 15 residues.

There are a few counts of this clone. In DNA form, the CDR3 reads TGTGCCAGCAGCTCCCAGAGCGGGAGGGCCACCAAGACCCAGTACTTC. Translated: CASSSQSGRATKTQYF. V and J are TRBV11-2 and TRBJ2-5; 10 bases agree with TRBD2. Looked up from germline, CDR1 is SGHAT and CDR2 is FQNNGV. The CDR3 spans 16 residues. The V segment lost 4 bases and the J segment 6 bases; nucleotides outside the gene matches: 11.

This chain uses TRBV7-6 with TRBJ1-5; a possible D gene is TRBD1 (5 bases). This CDR3 is built from 16 residues. CDR1 and CDR2 (germline): SGHVS, FNYEAQ. V shed 5 bases and J shed 7 bases, with 21 bases lying between them. The CDR3 protein is CASSPNPRGVGQPQHF. The DNA for the CDR3 is TGTGCCAGCAGCCCAAACCCGCGGGGGGTTGGACAGCCCCAGCATTTT.

The V call is TRBV19, the J call TRBJ1-1, with 10 bases identical to TRBD1. The junction had 18 bases not matched to a gene; V was cut back by 7 bases and J by 4 bases. The CDR3 loop spans 18 amino acids. CDR1 and CDR2 from the germline V gene are LNHDA and SQIVND (reference sequence). CDR3 protein: CASTRLRQGASVTTEAFF. CDR3 DNA sequence: TGTGCCAGTACCAGGTTGAGACAGGGGGCGTCTGTGACCACTGAAGCTTTCTTT.

The CDR3 bases are TGCAGCGCCCTAACTACAGGGTACGGCTATGGCTACACCTTC. Translation: CSALTTGYGYGYTF. The chain links TRBV29-1 to TRBJ1-2, with a weak D call TRBD1 (6 bases). V was cut by 7 bases and J by 4 bases, with 19 bases left in between. This CDR3 contains 14 residues. CDR1 and CDR2 (germline): SQVTM, ANQGSEA.

The rearrangement uses TRBV27 and TRBJ1-3; D perhaps matches TRBD1 (6 bases). The CDR3 is made up of 20 amino acids. Germline CDR1 MNHEY, CDR2 SMNVEV (reference sequence). Trimming shortened V by 6 bases and J by 2 bases, and 29 bases separated the two germline ends. CDR3 loop: CASSPEGGVRGKLPGNTIYF. The CDR3 coding sequence is TGTGCCAGCAGCCCCGAGGGGGGGGTTAGGGGAAAGTTACCTGGAAACACCATATATTTT.

The gene calls are TRBV7-7 and TRBJ2-3, with 10 bases fitting TRBD1. This CDR3 has 16 amino acids. V shed 5 bases and J 2 bases; nucleotides not matched to a gene: 7. The germline gives CDR1 SSHAT, CDR2 FNYEAQ (reference sequence). As DNA, the CDR3 is TGTGCCAGCAGCCCGGGGGGACAGGGGCCCACAGATACGCAGTATTTT. Translated: CASSPGGQGPTDTQYF. Looking up the rest from reference TRBV7-7 and TRBJ2-3 gives the full variable domain: GAGVSQSPRYKVTKRGQDVTLRCDPISSHATLYWYQQALGQGPEFLTYFNYEAQPDKSGLPSDRFSAERPEGSISTLTIQRTEQRDSAMYRCASSPGGQGPTDTQYFGPGTRLTVL.

This chain connects TRBV28 to TRBJ1-1; TRBD1 agrees at 9 bases. The V gene's germline CDR1 is MDHEN and CDR2 SYDVKM. The CDR3 sequence is 16 residues long. Unmatched junction bases numbered 16, after V lost 7 bases and J lost 7 bases. The CDR3, as DNA: TGTGCCAGCAACTACTGGGGGACAGGGCCAAGGAATGAAGCTTTCTTT. Amino acid sequence: CASNYWGTGPRNEAFF.

The chain carries TRBV5-4 and TRBJ2-5; D might be TRBD2 (6 bases). Trimming shortened V by 0 bases and J by 5 bases, and 14 bases separated the two germline ends. This CDR3 is 15 amino acids long. In germline, CDR1 is SGHNT, CDR2 YYREEE (reference sequence). The CDR3 DNA reads as TGTGCCAGCAGCTTGGATATAGCCGGGGGTGAGACCCAGTACTTC. Its protein product is CASSLDIAGGETQYF.

The chain carries TRBV11-2 and TRBJ2-5, with D uncertain. The CDR3 loop spans 12 amino acids. V lost 6 bases and J 4 bases, leaving 9 bases between the germline ends. Germline V CDR1 and CDR2: SGHAT, FQNNGV. The CDR3 DNA reads as TGTGCCAGCAGTCCGTTTTCAGAGACCCAGTACTTC. It encodes CASSPFSETQYF. Full variable domain (outside the CDR3, taken from reference TRBV11-2 and TRBJ2-5): EAGVAQSPRYKIIEKRQSVAFWCNPISGHATLYWYQQILGQGPKLLIQFQNNGVVDDSQLPKDRFSAERLKGVDSTLKIQPAKLEDSAVYLCASSPFSETQYFGPGTRLLVL.

The chain recombines TRBV28 with TRBJ1-1; a possible D gene is TRBD1 (6 bases). CDR3 length: 15 amino acids. Per the germline V gene, CDR1 is MDHEN and CDR2 is SYDVKM. V lost 4 bases, J lost 0 bases, and 12 bases lay in between. CDR3 nucleotide sequence: TGTGCCAGCAGTTCCATGGGACACTTGAACACTGAAGCTTTCTTT. Encoded protein: CASSSMGHLNTEAFF.

The V and J genes are TRBV2 and TRBJ2-7, with 8 bases matching TRBD2. Trimming at V came to 10 bases and at J to 3 bases, leaving 14 bases not matched to a gene. CDR1 is SNHLY and CDR2 is FYNNEI in the germline V gene. This CDR3 contains 15 residues. In DNA, the CDR3 is TGTGCCACCACACGTAAAGCGGGAGTAGGCTACGAGCAGTACTTC. Amino acid sequence: CATTRKAGVGYEQYF.

The chain is built from TRBV7-2 and TRBJ2-7; maybe TRBD2 (6 bases). The CDR3 loop spans 14 amino acids. V was clipped by 1 base and J by 3 bases, with 10 bases between them. Germline CDR1 and CDR2: SGHTA and FQGNSA. CDR3 sequence (DNA): TGTGCCAGCAGCTTAGGGTGGGACTTCTACGAGCAGTACTTC. Translated, it gives CASSLGWDFYEQYF.

The rearrangement links TRBV20-1 to TRBJ1-2, with 9 positions matching TRBD1. Trimming at V came to 3 bases and at J to 8 bases, leaving 13 bases not matched to a gene. CDR3 length: 15 amino acids. Looked up from germline, CDR1 is DFQATT and CDR2 is SNEGSKA (reference sequence). The CDR3 bases are TGCAGTGCTAGTACTCCTACGTGGACAGGGGAAGGCTACACCTTC. Its translation: CSASTPTWTGEGYTF.